Listed here are 13 T cell receptor beta chains from one sample, sequenced in a study of CD4+ T cells in melanoma. TCRdb keeps only in-frame clones here, not all; method: immunoSEQ multiplex PCR. This table has 50,000 or so clones, roughly 87% appearing once. The source material was peripheral blood. The receptors stem from a human donor with melanoma.

The J gene is TRBJ2-3, the V gene TRBV28; perhaps TRBD1 as D (6 bases). The germline CDR1 and CDR2 sequences are MDHEN and SYDVKM. The ends were cut back, 3 bases at V and 6 bases at J, with 13 bases in the middle. The CDR3 loop spans 14 amino acids. CDR3 in DNA: TGTGCCAGCAGTTTGGACAGCCCGATGGATACGCAGTATTTT. This translates into CASSLDSPMDTQYF.

The chain combines TRBV7-2 with TRBJ1-1; D not certain. The V gene lost 5 bases and the J gene lost 2 bases, with 12 bases spanning the gap. The CDR3 runs to 14 residues. Per the germline V gene, CDR1 is SGHTA and CDR2 is FQGNSA. CDR3 in amino acids: CASSPSQVNTEAFF. CDR3 nucleotide sequence: TGTGCCAGCAGCCCGTCGCAGGTTAACACTGAAGCTTTCTTT.

This chain's CDR3 is CASSDPQLGGETQYF. As DNA, the CDR3 is TGCGCCAGCAGTGACCCACAACTAGGAGGGGAGACCCAGTACTTC. The J gene is TRBJ2-5, the V gene TRBV10-2, with TRBD2 as a possible D gene (6 bases). The CDR3 sequence is 15 residues long. Germline V gives CDR1 WSHSY, CDR2 SAAADI. V shed 3 bases and J shed 5 bases, with 16 bases lying between them.

This chain uses TRBV28 with TRBJ1-5; tentatively, D is TRBD1 (5 bases). There are 14 residues in the CDR3. With 1 base removed from V and 4 bases from J, the gap between germline ends came to 8 bases. CDR1 MDHEN and CDR2 SYDVKM come from the germline V gene. This CDR3 is CASSLYPGNQPQHF. Written as DNA, the CDR3 is TGTGCCAGCAGTTTATACCCAGGGAATCAGCCCCAGCATTTT.

CDR3 sequence reads: CASSAEPTDYEQYF. The DNA for the CDR3 is TGTGCCAGCAGCGCCGAACCGACGGACTACGAGCAGTACTTC. The chain links TRBV9 to TRBJ2-7; D remains unclear. This CDR3 spans 14 amino acids. The V and J ends lost 3 bases and 3 bases respectively, with 13 bases between them. Looked up from germline, CDR1 is SGDLS and CDR2 is YYNGEE.

The chain's CDR3 is CASSESSSYEQYF. The CDR3 coding sequence is TGTGCCAGCAGTGAAAGCAGCTCCTACGAGCAGTACTTC. The genes are TRBV6-1 and TRBJ2-7; D is uncertain. Trimming left V 2 bases short and J 0 bases short, with 5 bases between. The germline gives CDR1 MNHNS, CDR2 SASEGT. The CDR3 spans 13 residues.

V and J are TRBV19 and TRBJ1-3; 9 nucleotides match TRBD1. Germline loops: CDR1 LNHDA, CDR2 SQIVND (reference sequence). J gave up 0 bases and V 6 bases, and 0 bases lay outside the gene matches. The CDR3 is made up of 14 amino acids. The CDR3 region is CASRDRGSGNTIYF. In nucleotides, the CDR3 is TGTGCCAGTAGGGACAGGGGCTCTGGAAACACCATATATTTT.

Only one count was recorded for this clone. V usage is TRBV5-6 and J usage is TRBJ2-7; 7 bases are shared with TRBD1. CDR1 and CDR2 from the germline V gene are SGHDT and YYEEEE. This CDR3 contains 16 residues. J lost 3 bases, V lost 6 bases, and 15 bases had no gene match. The CDR3 nucleotides are TGTGCCAGCACCATGGGGGACGCGACAGGGCGCTACGAGCAGTACTTC. It translates to CASTMGDATGRYEQYF.

The chain couples TRBV5-5 to TRBJ1-1; 10 nucleotides line up with TRBD1. V lost 2 bases, J lost 4 bases, and 8 bases stayed unmatched. The CDR3 runs 16 residues. Germline assignment: CDR1 SGHKS and CDR2 YYEKEE (reference sequence). CDR3 region: CASSFLSGQGTTEAFF. The CDR3 nucleotides read TGTGCCAGCAGCTTTCTATCGGGACAGGGGACCACTGAAGCTTTCTTT.

The J gene is TRBJ1-1, the V gene TRBV14; D ambiguous. The germline V gene has CDR1 SGHDN and CDR2 FVKESK. The CDR3 runs to 13 residues. V lost 7 bases and J 3 bases, leaving 12 bases between the germline ends. The CDR3 sequence is CASNDYGDTEAFF. As DNA, the CDR3 is TGTGCCAGCAACGACTATGGGGACACTGAAGCTTTCTTT.

Here the CDR3 reads CASSEADPWGARGHSYEQYF. The CDR3 nucleotides are TGTGCCAGCAGTGAGGCAGACCCTTGGGGGGCCAGGGGGCACTCCTACGAGCAGTACTTC. V gene TRBV2 combines with J gene TRBJ2-7, with 8 bases fitting TRBD1. V lost 3 bases to trimming and J lost 0 bases; unmatched junction nucleotides: 19. Per germline, CDR1 SNHLY and CDR2 FYNNEI. This CDR3 has 20 amino acids.

The chain uses TRBV30 and TRBJ1-2; tentative D call: TRBD1 (6 bases). This CDR3 comprises 19 residues. Germline-derived CDR1 and CDR2 are GTSNPN and SVGIG (reference sequence). V lost 2 bases, J lost 2 bases, and 27 bases lay in between. CDR3 sequence reads: CAWSPIHREQGWGNYGYTF. The CDR3 coding sequence is TGTGCCTGGAGTCCTATCCATCGGGAACAGGGCTGGGGGAACTATGGCTACACCTTC.

The chain has TRBV11-2 and TRBJ2-7, with 7 bases matching TRBD2. In germline, CDR1 is SGHAT, CDR2 FQNNGV. The CDR3 extends over 15 amino acids. V lost 4 bases to trimming and J lost 0 bases; unmatched junction nucleotides: 6. The CDR3 DNA follows: TGTGCCAGCAGCTCGTGGGGGGGGAGCTCCTACGAGCAGTACTTC. Its translation: CASSSWGGSSYEQYF. The variable domain in full, with the rest retrieved from reference TRBV11-2 and TRBJ2-7, is EAGVAQSPRYKIIEKRQSVAFWCNPISGHATLYWYQQILGQGPKLLIQFQNNGVVDDSQLPKDRFSAERLKGVDSTLKIQPAKLEDSAVYLCASSSWGGSSYEQYFGPGTRLTVT.